These T cell receptor beta chains were read from a single sample in a study of blood T cell repertoires in COVID-19. Sequencing was performed with immunoSEQ multiplex PCR; in TCRdb, only in-frame clones are kept and a portion is missing. The sample records 210,000 or so clones, 90% being singletons. The source material was peripheral blood. The receptor source for this set is a man aged 50-60 years with acute or convalescent COVID-19. The CDR3 runs from the conserved cysteine through the conserved F or W. Each record gives: D gene, V gene, J gene, clone size, CDR3 protein, CDR3 DNA. The D gene is left open where the match is weak. Not every row has a clone size; where given, it reads once, few, many or a size class.

D gene: .
V gene: TRBV6-5
J gene: TRBJ1-1
clone size: .
CDR3 protein: CASSYDNLPGTGAFF
CDR3 DNA: TGTGCCAGCAGTTACGATAATTTGCCAGGAACTGGGGCTTTCTTT

D gene: .
V gene: TRBV12-5
J gene: TRBJ2-1
clone size: .
CDR3 protein: CASAPPLAGLSEQFF
CDR3 DNA: TGTGCTAGTGCTCCCCCACTGGCAGGGTTGAGTGAGCAGTTCTTC

D gene: TRBD1
V gene: TRBV27
J gene: TRBJ1-6
clone size: .
CDR3 protein: CASSLSNRGPNSPLHF
CDR3 DNA: TGTGCCAGCAGTTTAAGCAACAGGGGGCCTAATTCACCCCTCCACTTT

D gene: .
V gene: TRBV7-2
J gene: TRBJ1-5
clone size: .
CDR3 protein: CASSLDSGGTNQPQHF
CDR3 DNA: TGTGCCAGCAGCTTAGACAGCGGGGGCACTAATCAGCCCCAGCATTTT

D gene: TRBD1
V gene: TRBV28
J gene: TRBJ2-7
clone size: .
CDR3 protein: CASSARTGSEQYF
CDR3 DNA: TGTGCCAGCAGTGCAAGGACAGGGAGTGAGCAGTACTTC

D gene: .
V gene: TRBV28
J gene: TRBJ2-4
clone size: .
CDR3 protein: CASSLSDRTLAKNIQYF
CDR3 DNA: TGTGCCAGCAGTTTAAGCGACAGAACCCTAGCCAAAAACATTCAGTACTTC

D gene: .
V gene: TRBV11-3
J gene: TRBJ2-2
clone size: .
CDR3 protein: CASGRTEGAGELFF
CDR3 DNA: TGTGCCAGCGGCCGCACAGAGGGCGCCGGGGAGCTGTTTTTT

D gene: .
V gene: TRBV7-9
J gene: TRBJ2-3
clone size: .
CDR3 protein: CASNSGSTGILTDTQYF
CDR3 DNA: TGTGCCAGCAACTCAGGGAGTACAGGGATATTGACAGATACGCAGTATTTT

D gene: TRBD2
V gene: TRBV20-1
J gene: TRBJ2-3
clone size: .
CDR3 protein: CSASHPKRGDTDTQYF
CDR3 DNA: TGCAGTGCTAGTCACCCAAAGCGGGGAGACACAGATACGCAGTATTTT

D gene: TRBD1
V gene: TRBV18
J gene: TRBJ2-3
clone size: .
CDR3 protein: CASSPSRGQVTDTQYF
CDR3 DNA: TGTGCCAGCTCACCATCCAGAGGACAGGTCACAGATACGCAGTATTTT

D gene: .
V gene: TRBV6-5
J gene: TRBJ2-6
clone size: .
CDR3 protein: CASSYQVFSGANVLTF
CDR3 DNA: TGTGCCAGCAGTTATCAGGTGTTTTCGGGGGCCAACGTCCTGACTTTC

D gene: .
V gene: TRBV6-5
J gene: TRBJ1-2
clone size: .
CDR3 protein: CASRGTPRQDGYTF
CDR3 DNA: TGTGCCAGCAGGGGGACTCCCCGGCAGGATGGCTACACCTTC

D gene: TRBD1
V gene: TRBV4-1
J gene: TRBJ1-5
clone size: .
CDR3 protein: CASSQSQGAGQPQHF
CDR3 DNA: TGCGCCAGCAGCCAATCACAGGGGGCCGGACAGCCCCAGCATTTT

D gene: TRBD1
V gene: TRBV27
J gene: TRBJ2-3
clone size: .
CDR3 protein: CASSAGTGVADTQYF
CDR3 DNA: TGTGCCAGCAGCGCCGGGACAGGGGTCGCAGATACGCAGTATTTT

D gene: TRBD2
V gene: TRBV28
J gene: TRBJ2-2
clone size: .
CDR3 protein: CASRRTGLAGPNTGELFF
CDR3 DNA: TGTGCCAGCAGAAGGACGGGACTAGCGGGCCCTAACACCGGGGAGCTGTTTTTT

D gene: .
V gene: TRBV19
J gene: TRBJ2-7
clone size: .
CDR3 protein: CASSIDHREGQQYF
CDR3 DNA: TGTGCCAGTAGTATAGATCACAGGGAGGGACAGCAGTACTTC

D gene: .
V gene: TRBV7-2
J gene: TRBJ2-7
clone size: once
CDR3 protein: CASSLVGAAHSYEQYF
CDR3 DNA: TGTGCCAGCAGCTTAGTTGGGGCAGCACACTCCTACGAGCAGTACTTC

D gene: .
V gene: TRBV28
J gene: TRBJ1-4
clone size: .
CDR3 protein: CASSLWAVEEAKLFF
CDR3 DNA: TGTGCCAGCAGTTTATGGGCTGTTGAAGAGGCTAAACTGTTTTTT

D gene: .
V gene: TRBV9
J gene: TRBJ1-2
clone size: .
CDR3 protein: CASSVALGRTADGYTF
CDR3 DNA: TGTGCCAGCAGCGTAGCTTTGGGTCGGACAGCAGATGGCTACACCTTC

D gene: TRBD1
V gene: TRBV18
J gene: TRBJ2-1
clone size: .
CDR3 protein: CASSPRTGEGEQFF
CDR3 DNA: TGTGCCAGCTCACCCAGGACAGGGGAAGGTGAGCAATTCTTC

D gene: .
V gene: TRBV3-1/TRBV3-2
J gene: TRBJ1-6
clone size: .
CDR3 protein: CASSQASTRDNSPLHF
CDR3 DNA: TGTGCCAGCAGCCAGGCTTCGACACGAGATAATTCACCCCTCCACTTT

D gene: TRBD1
V gene: TRBV20-1
J gene: TRBJ2-4
clone size: .
CDR3 protein: CSASRTGGNIQYF
CDR3 DNA: TGCAGTGCTAGTAGGACAGGGGGTAACATTCAGTACTTC

D gene: TRBD2
V gene: TRBV7-6
J gene: TRBJ2-3
clone size: .
CDR3 protein: CASSLTSGGTDTQYF
CDR3 DNA: TGTGCCAGCAGCTTAACTAGCGGGGGCACAGATACGCAGTATTTT

D gene: .
V gene: TRBV24-1
J gene: TRBJ1-2
clone size: .
CDR3 protein: CATSDLSDGYTF
CDR3 DNA: TGTGCCACCAGTGATTTGTCAGATGGCTACACCTTC

D gene: TRBD1
V gene: TRBV18
J gene: TRBJ1-4
clone size: .
CDR3 protein: CASSPFGTDLNEKLFF
CDR3 DNA: TGTGCCAGCTCACCTTTTGGGACAGACCTTAATGAAAAACTGTTTTTT

D gene: TRBD1
V gene: TRBV19
J gene: TRBJ1-5
clone size: .
CDR3 protein: CASAGTANNQPQHF
CDR3 DNA: TGTGCCAGTGCCGGGACAGCAAACAATCAGCCCCAGCATTTT

D gene: TRBD1
V gene: TRBV2
J gene: TRBJ2-7
clone size: .
CDR3 protein: CASSVGQGITYEQYF
CDR3 DNA: TGTGCCAGCAGTGTGGGACAGGGCATAACCTACGAGCAGTACTTC

D gene: .
V gene: TRBV7-9
J gene: TRBJ1-4
clone size: .
CDR3 protein: CASSLISRVGEKLFF
CDR3 DNA: TGTGCCAGCAGCTTAATCAGCAGGGTTGGTGAAAAACTGTTTTTT

D gene: TRBD1
V gene: TRBV7-3
J gene: TRBJ1-1
clone size: .
CDR3 protein: CASSRQGGGTEAFF
CDR3 DNA: TGTGCCAGCAGCAGACAGGGAGGTGGCACTGAAGCTTTCTTT

D gene: TRBD1
V gene: TRBV28
J gene: TRBJ1-1
clone size: .
CDR3 protein: CASSLRQGGPNTEAFF
CDR3 DNA: TGTGCCAGCAGTTTACGACAGGGGGGACCGAACACTGAAGCTTTCTTT

D gene: .
V gene: TRBV10-3
J gene: TRBJ2-7
clone size: .
CDR3 protein: CAIRVWGGEQYF
CDR3 DNA: TGTGCCATCCGGGTCTGGGGCGGCGAGCAGTACTTC

D gene: TRBD2
V gene: TRBV30
J gene: TRBJ2-7
clone size: few
CDR3 protein: CAWSGLAGDSHEQYF
CDR3 DNA: TGTGCCTGGAGTGGTCTAGCGGGAGACTCCCACGAGCAGTACTTC

D gene: TRBD2
V gene: TRBV6-1
J gene: TRBJ2-1
clone size: once
CDR3 protein: CASSEATSGRAKFPYNEQFF
CDR3 DNA: TGTGCCAGCAGTGAGGCGACTAGCGGGAGAGCTAAATTTCCCTACAATGAGCAGTTCTTC

D gene: .
V gene: TRBV18
J gene: TRBJ1-5
clone size: .
CDR3 protein: CASSPFGQQSNQPQHF
CDR3 DNA: TGTGCCAGCTCACCATTCGGACAGCAAAGCAATCAGCCCCAGCATTTT

D gene: .
V gene: TRBV9
J gene: TRBJ1-4
clone size: .
CDR3 protein: CASSVETTTNEKLFF
CDR3 DNA: TGTGCCAGCAGCGTAGAGACAACAACTAATGAAAAACTGTTTTTT

D gene: .
V gene: TRBV24-1
J gene: TRBJ2-1
clone size: .
CDR3 protein: CATSDDKNPHHEQFF
CDR3 DNA: TGTGCCACCAGTGACGACAAGAATCCGCATCATGAGCAGTTCTTC

D gene: .
V gene: TRBV14
J gene: TRBJ1-1
clone size: .
CDR3 protein: CASSPGESRRGTEAFF
CDR3 DNA: TGTGCCAGCAGCCCTGGAGAAAGTCGGCGCGGCACTGAAGCTTTCTTT

D gene: .
V gene: TRBV11-2
J gene: TRBJ1-1
clone size: few
CDR3 protein: CASSLDGVGAFF
CDR3 DNA: TGTGCCAGCAGCTTAGACGGGGTCGGAGCTTTCTTT

D gene: .
V gene: TRBV4-2
J gene: TRBJ1-6
clone size: .
CDR3 protein: CASSQDLRGTYNSPLHF
CDR3 DNA: TGTGCCAGCAGCCAAGATTTAAGGGGCACCTATAATTCACCCCTCCACTTT

D gene: TRBD2
V gene: TRBV15
J gene: TRBJ2-3
clone size: .
CDR3 protein: CATSRGRGLAGALGTDTQYF
CDR3 DNA: TGTGCCACCAGCAGAGGCCGAGGACTAGCGGGAGCGTTAGGCACAGATACGCAGTATTTT

D gene: .
V gene: TRBV28
J gene: TRBJ2-1
clone size: .
CDR3 protein: CASMGRREQFF
CDR3 DNA: TGTGCCAGCATGGGCCGCCGTGAGCAGTTCTTC

D gene: TRBD2
V gene: TRBV2
J gene: TRBJ2-1
clone size: .
CDR3 protein: CASSPGVAGGAEQFF
CDR3 DNA: TGTGCCAGCAGCCCGGGGGTAGCGGGAGGCGCTGAGCAGTTCTTC

D gene: TRBD2
V gene: TRBV7-6
J gene: TRBJ2-7
clone size: .
CDR3 protein: CASSLLAGVRYEQYF
CDR3 DNA: TGTGCCAGCAGCTTACTAGCGGGAGTCCGCTACGAGCAGTACTTC

D gene: .
V gene: TRBV18
J gene: TRBJ2-5
clone size: .
CDR3 protein: CASSPPSKETQYF
CDR3 DNA: TGTGCCAGCTCACCACCGTCAAAAGAGACCCAGTACTTC

D gene: .
V gene: TRBV5-1
J gene: TRBJ2-6
clone size: .
CDR3 protein: CASTLDSGANVLTF
CDR3 DNA: TGCGCCAGCACCCTAGATTCTGGGGCCAACGTCCTGACTTTC

D gene: .
V gene: TRBV27
J gene: TRBJ1-6
clone size: once
CDR3 protein: CASSFRNSPLHF
CDR3 DNA: TGTGCCAGCAGTTTCAGGAATTCACCCCTCCACTTT

D gene: .
V gene: TRBV6-5
J gene: TRBJ2-4
clone size: .
CDR3 protein: CASSTPRRTKNIQYF
CDR3 DNA: TGTGCCAGCAGTACTCCAAGGCGGACCAAAAACATTCAGTACTTC

D gene: .
V gene: TRBV5-8
J gene: TRBJ1-3
clone size: .
CDR3 protein: CASSFRQGGGNTIYF
CDR3 DNA: TGTGCCAGCAGCTTTCGGCAGGGCGGAGGAAACACCATATATTTT

D gene: TRBD2
V gene: TRBV29-1
J gene: TRBJ2-1
clone size: once
CDR3 protein: CSVAGTSGRALNEQFF
CDR3 DNA: TGCAGCGTTGCCGGGACTAGCGGGAGGGCCCTCAATGAGCAGTTCTTC

D gene: TRBD2
V gene: TRBV29-1
J gene: TRBJ2-3
clone size: .
CDR3 protein: CSVGLAGGDTQYF
CDR3 DNA: TGCAGCGTGGGACTAGCGGGCGGGGATACGCAGTATTTT